Listed below are T cell receptor beta chains from one sample, sequenced in a study of PD-1 blockade in classical Hodgkin lymphoma. Measured with immunoSEQ multiplex PCR; TCRdb has only the in-frame clones, and not every one. The data show about 50,000 clones, 73% seen once. The source material was peripheral blood mononuclear cells (PBMCs), sampled before the second cycle of nivolumab. The receptors stem from a human donor with classical Hodgkin lymphoma. CDR3s include the opening cysteine and the closing phenylalanine or tryptophan. A D gene is named only where the DNA matches it firmly. The listing skips clone size in some rows; elsewhere it reads once, few, many or a size class.

>TRBJ2-3|NA|17|TRBD1|TRBV6-1
TGTGCCAGCAGTGAAAGACCAGGGGGTGTCAGCACAGATACGCAGTATTTT
CASSERPGGVSTDTQYF
>TRBJ1-4|NA|16|TRBD1|TRBV27
TGTGCCAGCAGTACCGGACAGGTCGGGGTAGTGGGAAAACTGTTTTTT
CASSTGQVGVVGKLFF
>TRBJ2-7|NA|15|TRBD1|TRBV12-5
TGTGCTAGTGCCCCGGGACAGGGCAGCTCCTACGAGCAGTACTTC
CASAPGQGSSYEQYF
>TRBJ2-5|once|13|NA|TRBV11-3
TGTGCCAGCAGCTTATGGACCCAAGAGACCCAGTACTTC
CASSLWTQETQYF
>TRBJ2-5|NA|11|NA|TRBV28
TGTGCCAGCAGTTGGGGCCCCTCACAGTACTTC
CASSWGPSQYF
>TRBJ2-6|NA|16|NA|TRBV9
TGTGCCAGCAGCGTAGATGTGGCTGTGGGGGCCAACGTCCTGACTTTC
CASSVDVAVGANVLTF
>TRBJ1-1|NA|12|NA|TRBV7-2
TGTGCCAGCAGCTTACTGGGGGACGAAGCTTTCTTT
CASSLLGDEAFF
>TRBJ1-5|few|13|NA|TRBV27
TGTGCCAGCAGTTTTCTGAGAAATCAGCCCCAGCATTTT
CASSFLRNQPQHF
>TRBJ2-4|NA|14|NA|TRBV27
TGTGCCAGCCGGTTAGGGAGCCGCGGAGACATTCAGTACTTC
CASRLGSRGDIQYF
>TRBJ1-2|NA|15|NA|TRBV7-8
TGTGCCAGCAGCTTAGAAATAGGGAGTAACTATGGCTACACCTTC
CASSLEIGSNYGYTF
>TRBJ1-1|NA|13|NA|TRBV2
TGTGCCAGCAGACCCGAGGTGATTGCTGAAGCTTTCTTT
CASRPEVIAEAFF
>TRBJ2-7|NA|14|NA|TRBV9
TGTGCCAGCAGCGTAGCGGGGGTGGCCAACGAGCAGTACTTC
CASSVAGVANEQYF
>TRBJ1-5|many|14|NA|TRBV18
TGTGCCAGCTCAACCGGGACACAGAATCAGCCCCAGCATTTT
CASSTGTQNQPQHF
>TRBJ1-2|NA|18|TRBD1|TRBV28
TGTGCCAGCAGTTTAATAGGTTCCCCCGGGACAGACCTCTATGGCTACACCTTC
CASSLIGSPGTDLYGYTF
>TRBJ2-2|NA|14|TRBD2|TRBV6-5
TGTGCCAGCGCGGGGGGGAGCGGGACCGGGGAGCTGTTTTTT
CASAGGSGTGELFF
>TRBJ1-5|few|13|NA|TRBV5-1
TGCGCCAGCAGCTTGGCCTTAGGGCAGCCCCAGCATTTT
CASSLALGQPQHF
>TRBJ2-7|NA|13|NA|TRBV18
TGTGCCAGCTCACCACCAGACACCTACGAGCAGTACTTC
CASSPPDTYEQYF
>TRBJ1-5|NA|14|NA|TRBV25-1
TGTGCCAGCAGTGGAGTTGTTAGCAATCAGCCCCAGCATTTT
CASSGVVSNQPQHF
>TRBJ2-1|NA|13|NA|TRBV29-1
TGCAGCGTCAGGGTCCCCCCCTACAATGAGCAGTTCTTC
CSVRVPPYNEQFF
>TRBJ2-7|NA|15|NA|TRBV7-9
TGTGCCAGCAGCTTAGCGGTCAGTGATTCCTACGAGCAGTACTTC
CASSLAVSDSYEQYF
>TRBJ1-4|NA|15|NA|TRBV7-6
TGTGCCAGCAGCCTAAGTGCCTTCGGGAATGAAAAACTGTTTTTT
CASSLSAFGNEKLFF
>TRBJ2-1|NA|14|TRBD2|TRBV7-3
TGTGCCAGCAGCCCCCTAGCGGGAGTTGGAGAGCAGTTCTTC
CASSPLAGVGEQFF
>TRBJ2-7|NA|17|NA|TRBV7-4
TGTGCCGGCAGCTTAGAAGAGCTTTACGGGACCCTTCGGGAGCAGTACTTC
CAGSLEELYGTLREQYF
>TRBJ2-3|NA|15|NA|TRBV6-1
TGTGCCAGCAGTGATCCGCGGACTGGCACAGATACGCAGTATTTT
CASSDPRTGTDTQYF
>TRBJ1-6|NA|15|NA|TRBV30
TGTGCCTGGAGTGTGGACGGGCCCCAGGGTTCACCCCTCCACTTT
CAWSVDGPQGSPLHF
>TRBJ2-7|NA|14|NA|TRBV4-3
TGCGCCAGCAGCCAAGATCCCGTACCCTACGAGCAGTACTTC
CASSQDPVPYEQYF
>TRBJ2-3|few|14|NA|TRBV11-1
TGTGCCAGCAGCATCGGGACCTTCACAGATACGCAGTATTTT
CASSIGTFTDTQYF
>TRBJ1-2|NA|13|NA|TRBV6-5
TGTGCCAGCACCCACCAATGGGGCCGTGGCTACACCTTC
CASTHQWGRGYTF
>TRBJ2-7|NA|14|NA|TRBV6-5
TGTGCCAGCAGTTGGGTAGGGGGTTCCTACGAGCAGTACTTC
CASSWVGGSYEQYF
>TRBJ1-4|NA|15|NA|TRBV4-1
TGCGCCAGCAGCCAAAGGGGGGCCGATAATGAAAAACTGTTTTTT
CASSQRGADNEKLFF
>TRBJ2-1|NA|15|NA|TRBV7-6
TGTGCCAGCAGCTCTATACCGGACAGTCTCAATGAGCAGTTCTTC
CASSSIPDSLNEQFF